The 21 T cell receptor beta chains below were found in one sample sequenced in a study of cytomegalovirus exposure and HLA in healthy donors. The study ran its PCR with 60 Vbeta and 13 Jbeta primers. The protocol was immunoSEQ multiplex PCR, while the TCRdb copy is restricted to in-frame clones and leaves out a portion. The sample has around 190,000 clones, about three quarters seen once. Material for sequencing was PBMCs. The receptors come from a woman between 40 and 50 years old in good health and CMV-seronegative.

The chain uses TRBV6-1 and TRBJ2-5; the match to TRBD1 covers 7 bases. Trimming removed 6 bases from V and 5 bases from J; junction bases left unmatched: 6. Germline CDR1 reads MNHNS; CDR2 reads SASEGT. CDR3 length equals 13 residues. The CDR3 nucleotides are TGTGCCAGCAGCCCCGACAGGGTGGAGACCCAGTACTTC. Its protein product is CASSPDRVETQYF.

This CDR3 is CAWSRPNQPQHF. In DNA form, the CDR3 reads TGTGCCTGGAGTCGTCCCAATCAGCCCCAGCATTTT. V and J are TRBV30 and TRBJ1-5; D ambiguous. CDR1 and CDR2 (germline): GTSNPN, SVGIG (reference sequence). Trimming took 2 bases from V and 3 from J, leaving 5 bases between them. This CDR3 is built from 12 residues.

This chain connects TRBV25-1 to TRBJ1-1, with TRBD1 matching over 7 bases. CDR1 is MGHDK and CDR2 is SYGVNS in the germline V gene. This CDR3 is built from 12 residues. J was trimmed by 8 bases and V by 2 bases; bases with no gene match: 2. The CDR3 nucleotides read TGTGCCAGCAGTGAACTCAGGGGGGAAGCTTTCTTT. Translated, it gives CASSELRGEAFF.

V gene TRBV2 combines with J gene TRBJ2-3; D not certain. This CDR3 comprises 14 residues. CDR1 and CDR2 (germline): SNHLY, FYNNEI. V was shortened by 2 bases and J by 10 bases, with 16 bases between the two germline ends. CDR3: CASSESSSLGAQYF. The CDR3 DNA reads as TGTGCCAGCAGTGAAAGCAGTTCCCTCGGAGCGCAGTATTTT.

This chain connects TRBV5-1 to TRBJ2-1; 8 bases align to TRBD2. CDR3 size: 15 residues. V lost 2 bases to trimming and J lost 3 bases; unmatched junction nucleotides: 4. In germline, CDR1 is SGHRS, CDR2 YFSETQ. In DNA form, the CDR3 reads TGCGCCAGCAGCTTAGCTAGCGGGTTCTACAATGAGCAGTTCTTC. This codes for CASSLASGFYNEQFF.

This chain joins TRBV5-4 and TRBJ1-1; 10 positions agree with TRBD1. From germline, CDR1 is SGHNT and CDR2 YYREEE (reference sequence). The CDR3 sequence is 14 residues long. V shed 4 bases and J 4 bases; nucleotides not matched to a gene: 4. The CDR3 reads CASSVRQGATEAFF. DNA of the CDR3: TGTGCCAGCAGCGTACGACAGGGGGCCACTGAAGCTTTCTTT.

CDR3 in amino acids: CATSREPDTTDTQYF. The CDR3 nucleotides read TGTGCCACCAGCAGAGAGCCTGACACCACAGATACGCAGTATTTT. The chain joins TRBV15 to TRBJ2-3; no clear D gene. Between the trimmed V and J ends, which lost 0 bases and 2 bases, there was a span of 9 bases. Germline assignment: CDR1 LNHNV and CDR2 YYDKDF (reference sequence). CDR3 length: 15 residues.

The rearrangement joins TRBV7-2 to TRBJ2-2, with 8 bases that match TRBD2. J lost 4 bases, V lost 0 bases, and 4 bases had no gene match. The CDR3 totals 16 residues. Germline CDR1 reads SGHTA; CDR2 reads FQGNSA. CDR3 nucleotides: TGTGCCAGCAGCTTAGCAAGAACTAGCGGCACCGGGGAGCTGTTTTTT. This encodes CASSLARTSGTGELFF.

The chain has TRBV11-3 and TRBJ2-1; no reliable D call. V shed 0 bases and J shed 8 bases, with 20 bases lying between them. CDR3 size: 17 residues. Germline CDR1 reads SGHNT; CDR2 reads YENEEA. The CDR3 DNA is TGTGCCAGCAGCTTAGACGGGTCGGTACCACAAGTAGATGAGCAGTTCTTC. It is translated as CASSLDGSVPQVDEQFF.

The J gene is TRBJ2-5, the V gene TRBV7-8, with a possible D match to TRBD2 (7 bases). The J call could be wrong; TRBJ2-7 is a better fit for the DNA end. The CDR3 totals 15 residues. CDR1 is SGHVS, CDR2 FQNEAQ, per germline. Here the CDR3 reads CASSRGAGASLEQYF. The CDR3 DNA is TGTGCCAGCAGTCGGGGGGCTGGGGCTAGCCTCGAGCAGTACTTC.

This rearrangement joins TRBV20-1 to TRBJ1-4; D remains ambiguous. Germline values: CDR1 DFQATT, CDR2 SNEGSKA (reference sequence). Trimming cost V 6 bases and J 10 bases, with 12 bases left between them. There are 11 residues in the CDR3. In nucleotides, the CDR3 is TGCAGTGCACAACTAAGAGGAAAACTGTTTTTT. Translation: CSAQLRGKLFF.

This chain links TRBV10-1 with TRBJ2-1, with 13 bases fitting TRBD2. The V gene end was trimmed by 10 bases and the J gene end by 7 bases; junction bases not matched to a gene: 13. Germline-derived CDR1 and CDR2 are WNHNN and SYGVQD (reference sequence). The CDR3 is 16 residues long. The CDR3 nucleotides read TGCGCCAACCCAGCCCGAACTAGCGGGAGGGCAAATGAGCAGTTCTTC. Protein product: CANPARTSGRANEQFF.

In nucleotides, the CDR3 is TGCGCCAGCAGCTTCAAGCGGGAGGGCCGATACAATGAGCAGTTCTTC. Translation: CASSFKREGRYNEQFF. This chain links TRBV5-1 with TRBJ2-1, with 10 bases identical to TRBD2. The CDR3 totals 16 residues. CDR1 is SGHRS and CDR2 is YFSETQ in the germline V gene. V lost 2 bases to trimming and J lost 4 bases; unmatched junction nucleotides: 6.

The rearrangement joins TRBV14 to TRBJ1-3; weak D call: TRBD1 (5 bases). Per the germline V gene, CDR1 is SGHDN and CDR2 is FVKESK. The CDR3 consists of 16 residues. V lost 2 bases and J lost 2, with 13 bases in between. The CDR3 region has the DNA TGTGCCAGCAGCCAATTGAGTGGGGGGACTGGAAACACCATATATTTT. Residues: CASSQLSGGTGNTIYF.

J is TRBJ2-7 and V is TRBV21-1; the table's D call, TRBD2, has no DNA check behind it. TRBV21-1 is a pseudogene locus. The CDR3 has 15 amino acids. CDR3 amino acids: CASSLGLGPLYEQYV. Here the CDR3 DNA reads TGTGCCAGCAGCTTGGGACTTGGTCCCCTCTACGAGCAGTACGTC.

This clone was seen only a few times. CDR3 region: CSVEDWQGPNTEAFF. The CDR3, as DNA: TGCAGCGTTGAAGACTGGCAGGGGCCGAACACTGAAGCTTTCTTT. V gene TRBV29-1 combines with J gene TRBJ1-1; D may be TRBD1 (6 bases). This CDR3 region has 15 residues. With 0 bases removed from V and 1 base from J, the gap between germline ends came to 12 bases. The germline V gene has CDR1 SQVTM and CDR2 ANQGSEA. Full variable domain (rest looked up from reference TRBV29-1 and TRBJ1-1): SAVISQKPSRDICQRGTSLTIQCQVDSQVTMMFWYRQQPGQSLTLIATANQGSEATYESGFVIDKFPISRPNLTFSTLTVSNMSPEDSSIYLCSVEDWQGPNTEAFFGQGTRLTVV.

The J gene is TRBJ2-3, the V gene TRBV5-1, with 9 bases fitting TRBD1. Germline V gene data show CDR1 as SGHRS and CDR2 as YFSETQ. The CDR3 runs to 17 residues. V was clipped by 0 bases and J by 2 bases; unmatched bases: 7. CDR3 DNA sequence: TGCGCCAGCAGCTTGGCGGGACAGGGCCCTTCCACAGATACGCAGTATTTT. It is translated as CASSLAGQGPSTDTQYF.

This clone showed up just once. The chain's CDR3 is CASSDSYRNTEAFF. The CDR3 region has the DNA TGTGCCAGCAGTGACTCCTACAGGAACACTGAAGCTTTCTTT. V and J are TRBV6-4 and TRBJ1-1; D call uncertain. The CDR3 runs 14 residues. Germline V gives CDR1 MRHNA, CDR2 SNTAGT. V was shortened by 0 bases and J by 1 base, with 6 bases between the two germline ends.

This chain joins TRBV11-3 and TRBJ1-2; possible D gene TRBD1, 5 bases. CDR1 is SGHNT, CDR2 YENEEA, per germline. The CDR3 has 15 residues. V gave up 2 bases and J gave up 0 bases, with 10 bases separating them. The chain's CDR3 is CASSLRRGANYGYTF. In nucleotides, the CDR3 is TGTGCCAGCAGCTTAAGGCGGGGGGCTAACTATGGCTACACCTTC. The full variable domain, completed using reference TRBV11-3 and TRBJ1-2, is EAGVVQSPRYKIIEKKQPVAFWCNPISGHNTLYWYLQNLGQGPELLIRYENEEAVDDSQLPKDRFSAERLKGVDSTLKIQPAELGDSAVYLCASSLRRGANYGYTFGSGTRLTVV.

The chain has TRBV2 and TRBJ1-5, with D perhaps TRBD1 (5 bases). V shed 3 bases and J shed 7 bases, with 13 bases lying between them. CDR1 is SNHLY and CDR2 is FYNNEI in the germline V gene. The CDR3 covers 14 residues. Here the CDR3 reads CASSELRSGQPQHF. CDR3 nucleotides: TGTGCCAGCAGTGAGTTGAGGTCAGGGCAGCCCCAGCATTTT.

This clone was seen a single time. The J gene is TRBJ2-7, the V gene TRBV5-1; 8 bases are shared with TRBD2. The CDR3 covers 14 residues. The trim removed 3 bases at V and 0 bases at J, leaving 2 bases unmatched. CDR1 is SGHRS, CDR2 YFSETQ, per germline. The CDR3 DNA reads TGCGCCAGCAGCTCGGGGGGGTCCTCCTACGAGCAGTACTTC. This gives the protein CASSSGGSSYEQYF.